The sequence of this T cell receptor beta chain was determined in a study of blood T cell repertoires in COVID-19. At the level of the study: The samples span acute and convalescent COVID-19 from the United States, Italy and Spain. T cells, B-cell-depleted T cells, or PBMCs supplied cDNA or gDNA.

This clone was counted between two and nine times. The same CDR3 arises from other DNA sequences in this sample as well. As processed by the authors: Researchers report that nucleated cell counts were estimated from reference gene primer amplification. Sequenced by immunoSEQ multiplex PCR; TCRdb stores in-frame clones only, minus some. The DNA was the basis for D and trimming; V, J and clone size are from that table. The sample comprises about 160,000 clones, 65% to 90% of which are singletons, and roughly 7% rests with the top ten. The CDR3 consists of 16 residues. CDR1 and CDR2 from the germline V gene are SGDLS and YYNGEE. V was cut by 0 bases and J by 0 bases, with 9 bases left in between. Enrolled during active infection, Seattle patients were then followed longitudinally.

The sequence was obtained from a woman aged 40 to 50 with COVID-19, enrolled during active disease. The sample was peripheral blood. The chain has TRBV9 and TRBJ2-2; D is undetermined. CDR3 sequence reads: CASSVVAGANTGELFF. CDR3 sequence (DNA): TGTGCCAGCAGCGTAGTTGCAGGCGCGAACACCGGGGAGCTGTTTTTT. Full variable domain (rest looked up from reference TRBV9 and TRBJ2-2): DSGVTQTPKHLITATGQRVTLRCSPRSGDLSVYWYQQSLDQGLQFLIQYYNGEERAKGNILERFSAQQFPDLHSELNLSSLELGDSALYFCASSVVAGANTGELFFGEGSRLTVL.